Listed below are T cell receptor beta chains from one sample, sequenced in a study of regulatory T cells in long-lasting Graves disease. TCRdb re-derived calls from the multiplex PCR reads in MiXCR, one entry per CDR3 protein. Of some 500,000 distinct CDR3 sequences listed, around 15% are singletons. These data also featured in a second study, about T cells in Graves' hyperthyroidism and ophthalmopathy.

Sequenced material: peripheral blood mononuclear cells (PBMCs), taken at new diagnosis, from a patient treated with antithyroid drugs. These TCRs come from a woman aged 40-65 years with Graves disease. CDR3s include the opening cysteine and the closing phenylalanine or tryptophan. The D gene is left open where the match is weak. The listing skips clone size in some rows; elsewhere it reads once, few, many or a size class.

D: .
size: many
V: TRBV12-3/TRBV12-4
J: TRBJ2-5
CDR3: CASSTLEQTQYF
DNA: TGTGCCAGCAGCACTCTAGAACAGACCCAGTACTTC

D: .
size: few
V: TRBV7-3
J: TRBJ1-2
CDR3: CASSFGGAYGYTF
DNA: TGTGCCAGCAGCTTTGGGGGGGCCTATGGCTACACCTTC

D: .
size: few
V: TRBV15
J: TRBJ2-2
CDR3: CATSRDLDTGELFF
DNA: TGTGCCACCAGCAGAGATTTGGATACCGGGGAGCTGTTTTTT

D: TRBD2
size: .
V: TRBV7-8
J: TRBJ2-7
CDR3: CASSIRGGSSSYEQYF
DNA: TGTGCCAGCAGCATCCGCGGGGGGTCGAGCTCCTACGAGCAGTACTTC

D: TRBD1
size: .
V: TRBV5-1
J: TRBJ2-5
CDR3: CASSSDRGETQYF
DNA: TGCGCCAGCAGCTCGGACAGGGGGGAGACCCAGTACTTC

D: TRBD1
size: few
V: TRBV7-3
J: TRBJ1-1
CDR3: CASSLQGGDTEAFF
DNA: TGTGCCAGCAGCTTACAGGGGGGCGACACTGAAGCTTTCTTT

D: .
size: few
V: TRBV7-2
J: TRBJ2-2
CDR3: CASSLTFRGGELFF
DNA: TGTGCCAGCAGCCTTACCTTTCGGGGCGGGGAGCTGTTTTTT

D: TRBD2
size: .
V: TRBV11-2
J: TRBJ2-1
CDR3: CASSPGLAGGGEQFF
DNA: TGTGCCAGCAGCCCGGGACTAGCGGGGGGAGGTGAGCAGTTCTTC

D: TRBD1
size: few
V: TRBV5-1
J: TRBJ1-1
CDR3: CASQQGGSNTEAFF
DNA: TGCGCCAGTCAACAGGGGGGCTCAAACACTGAAGCTTTCTTT

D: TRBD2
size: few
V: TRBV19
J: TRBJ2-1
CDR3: CASNSGGGEQFF
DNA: TGTGCCAGTAATTCCGGGGGGGGCGAGCAGTTCTTC

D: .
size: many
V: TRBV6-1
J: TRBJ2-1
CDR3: CASSESLHNEQFF
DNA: TGTGCCAGCAGTGAAAGTTTACACAATGAGCAGTTCTTC

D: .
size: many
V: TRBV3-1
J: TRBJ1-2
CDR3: CASSRGREGYTF
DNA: TGTGCCAGCAGCCGAGGAAGGGAAGGCTACACCTTC

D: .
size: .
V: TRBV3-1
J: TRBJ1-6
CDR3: CASSQGLNNSPLHF
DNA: TGTGCCAGCAGCCAGGGGCTTAATAATTCACCCCTCCACTTT

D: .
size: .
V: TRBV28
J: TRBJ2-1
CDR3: CASSPPVRGGRYNEQFF
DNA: TGTGCCAGCAGCCCCCCCGTGAGGGGGGGCCGCTACAATGAGCAGTTCTTC

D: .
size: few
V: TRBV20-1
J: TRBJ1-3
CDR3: CSANTISGNTIYF
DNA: TGCAGTGCTAATACGATCTCTGGAAACACCATATATTTT

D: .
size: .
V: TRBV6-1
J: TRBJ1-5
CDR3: CASSPWEAGSNQPQHF
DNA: TGTGCCAGCAGTCCCTGGGAGGCAGGGAGCAATCAGCCCCAGCATTTT

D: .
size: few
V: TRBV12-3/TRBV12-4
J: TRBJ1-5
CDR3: CASSFSDPNQPQHF
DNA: TGTGCCAGCAGTTTTAGTGATCCCAATCAGCCCCAGCATTTT

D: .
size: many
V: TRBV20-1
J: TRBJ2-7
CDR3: CSASARGGPTYEQYF
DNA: TGCAGTGCTAGTGCACGAGGGGGACCTACGTACGAGCAGTACTTC

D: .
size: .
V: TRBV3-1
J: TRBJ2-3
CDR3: CASSWSSSTDTQNF
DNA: TGTGCCAGCAGCTGGAGCAGTAGCACAGATACGCAGAATTTT

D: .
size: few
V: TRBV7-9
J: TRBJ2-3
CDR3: CASSGSSLGSTDTQYF
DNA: TGTGCCAGCAGCGGAAGTTCCCTCGGGAGCACAGATACGCAGTATTTT

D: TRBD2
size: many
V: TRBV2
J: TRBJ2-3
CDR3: CASTRLAGGTDTQYF
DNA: TGTGCCAGCACGAGACTAGCGGGGGGAACAGATACGCAGTATTTT

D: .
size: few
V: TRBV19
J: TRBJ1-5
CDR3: CASSNPEGGNQPQHF
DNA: TGTGCCAGTAGTAACCCTGAGGGAGGCAATCAGCCCCAGCATTTT

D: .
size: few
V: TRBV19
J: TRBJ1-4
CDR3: CASSIGTSTNEKLFF
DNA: TGTGCCAGTAGTATAGGGACATCTACTAATGAAAAACTGTTTTTT

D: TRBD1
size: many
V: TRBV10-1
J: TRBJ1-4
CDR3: CASRRDSTEKLFF
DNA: TGCGCCAGCAGACGGGACAGCACCGAAAAACTGTTTTTT

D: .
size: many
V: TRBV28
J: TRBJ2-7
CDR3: CASRRQVTSYEQYF
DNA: TGTGCCAGCAGACGACAGGTGACCTCCTACGAGCAGTACTTC

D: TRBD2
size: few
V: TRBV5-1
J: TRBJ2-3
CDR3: CASSLQRGASTDTQYF
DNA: TGCGCCAGCAGCTTACAGCGGGGTGCTAGCACAGATACGCAGTATTTC

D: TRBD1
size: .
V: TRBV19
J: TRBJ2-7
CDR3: CAAEKGQGVGEQYF
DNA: TGTGCCGCCGAAAAGGGACAGGGAGTTGGCGAGCAGTACTTC

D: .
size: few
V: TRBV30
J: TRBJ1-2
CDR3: CAWSEGTGGYTF
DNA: TGTGCCTGGAGTGAGGGGACGGGTGGCTACACCTTC

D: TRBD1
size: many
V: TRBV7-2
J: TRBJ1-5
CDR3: CASSLDHRGSQPQHF
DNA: TGTGCCAGCAGCTTAGATCACAGGGGGAGTCAGCCCCAGCATTTT

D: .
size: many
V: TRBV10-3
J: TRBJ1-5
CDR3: CASRGMDNQPQHF
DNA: TGTGCCAGCAGGGGAATGGACAATCAGCCCCAGCATTTT

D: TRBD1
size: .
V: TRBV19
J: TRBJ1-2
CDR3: CAIGDRDGRGYTF
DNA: TGTGCCATTGGGGACAGGGATGGTCGTGGCTACACCTTC

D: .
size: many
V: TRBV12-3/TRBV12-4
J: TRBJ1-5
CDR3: CASSLDNSNQPQHF
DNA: TGTGCCAGCAGTTTGGACAATAGCAATCAGCCCCAGCATTTT

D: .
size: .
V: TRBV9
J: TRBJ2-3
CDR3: CASSSRTDSSTDTQYF
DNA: TGTGCCAGCAGCTCAAGGACGGACTCTAGCACAGATACGCAGTATTTT

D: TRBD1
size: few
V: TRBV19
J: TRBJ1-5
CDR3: CASRPTDRGYHF
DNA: TGTGCCAGTAGACCGACCGACAGGGGCTATCATTTT

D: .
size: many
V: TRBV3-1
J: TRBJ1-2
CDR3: CASSQVIRGPYTF
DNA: TGTGCCAGCAGCCAAGTGATACGGGGGCCATACACCTTC

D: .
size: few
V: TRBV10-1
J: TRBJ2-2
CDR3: CASTGQQNTGELFF
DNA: TGCGCCAGCACCGGACAGCAGAACACCGGGGAGCTGTTTTTT

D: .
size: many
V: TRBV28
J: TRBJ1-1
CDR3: CASSVIPGTEMNTEAFF
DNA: TGTGCCAGCAGTGTTATACCCGGGACGGAGATGAACACTGAAGCTTTCTTT

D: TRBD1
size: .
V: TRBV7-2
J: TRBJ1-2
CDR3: CASSPRGAGVRYGYTF
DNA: TGTGCCAGCAGCCCCAGGGGGGCAGGGGTGAGGTATGGCTACACCTTC

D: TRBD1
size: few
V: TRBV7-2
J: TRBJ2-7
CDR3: CASSLVQGEYEQYF
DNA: TGTGCCAGCAGCTTAGTGCAGGGGGAGTACGAGCAGTACTTC

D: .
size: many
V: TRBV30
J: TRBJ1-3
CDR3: CAWSVGDAGNTIYF
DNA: TGTGCCTGGAGTGTGGGAGACGCTGGAAACACCATATATTTT

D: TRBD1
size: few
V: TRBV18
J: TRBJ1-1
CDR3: CASSPQGQNTEASF
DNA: TGTGCCAGCTCCCCACAGGGGCAAAACACTGAAGCTTCCTTT

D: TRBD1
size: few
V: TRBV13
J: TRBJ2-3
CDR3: CASSLRQGSTDTQYF
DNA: TGTGCCAGCAGCCTCAGACAGGGGAGCACAGATACGCAGTATTTT

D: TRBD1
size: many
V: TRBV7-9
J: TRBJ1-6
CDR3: CASSFRGQVGSYNSPLHF
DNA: TGTGCCAGCAGCTTTCGCGGACAGGTGGGGTCCTATAATTCACCCCTCCACTTT

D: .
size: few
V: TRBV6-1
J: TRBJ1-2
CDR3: CASSRTRGVNYGYTF
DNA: TGTGCCAGCAGCCGTACCCGCGGAGTTAACTATGGCTACACCTTC

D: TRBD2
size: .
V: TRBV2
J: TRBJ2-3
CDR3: CASRISGARDTQYF
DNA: TGTGCCAGCAGAATTAGCGGGGCAAGAGATACGCAGTATTTT

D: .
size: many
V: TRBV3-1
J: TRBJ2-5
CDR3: CASSLSGTEETQYF
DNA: TGTGCCAGCAGTCTTAGCGGGACAGAAGAGACCCAGTACTTC

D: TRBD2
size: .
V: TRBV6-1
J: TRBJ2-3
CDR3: CASSPTSGRGTDTQYF
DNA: TGTGCCAGCAGCCCGACTAGCGGGAGGGGCACAGATACGCAGTATTTT

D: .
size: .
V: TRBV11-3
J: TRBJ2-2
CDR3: CASSSGVAGELFF
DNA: TGTGCCAGCAGTTCTGGCGTCGCCGGGGAGCTGTTTTTT

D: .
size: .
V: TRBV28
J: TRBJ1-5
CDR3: CASSRTGQPQHF
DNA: TGTGCCAGCAGTCGGACGGGCCAGCCCCAGCATTTT

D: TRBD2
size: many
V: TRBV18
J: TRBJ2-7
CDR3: CASSPQAGGTTYEQYF
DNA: TGTGCCAGCTCACCACAAGCGGGGGGTACCACCTACGAGCAGTACTTC

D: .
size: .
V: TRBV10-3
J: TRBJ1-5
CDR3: CAISEHLAGSGDQPQHF
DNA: TGTGCCATCAGTGAGCACTTGGCAGGGTCGGGGGATCAGCCCCAGCATTTT

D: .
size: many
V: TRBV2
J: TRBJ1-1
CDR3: CASRQAEVEGYAFF
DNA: TGTGCCAGCAGACAGGCGGAAGTGGAAGGATATGCTTTCTTT

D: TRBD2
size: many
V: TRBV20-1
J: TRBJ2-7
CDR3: CSARLAGGLYEQYF
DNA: TGCAGTGCTAGACTGGCGGGGGGCCTTTACGAGCAGTACTTC

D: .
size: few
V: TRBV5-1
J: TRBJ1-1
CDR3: CASSLYLAELNTEAFF
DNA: TGCGCCAGCAGCTTGTATCTCGCGGAGTTGAACACTGAAGCTTTCTTT